This is a list of T cell receptor beta chains from one sample in a study of identical twins. TCRdb passed the 5' RACE reads through MiXCR, listing each CDR3 protein once. There are 600,000 to 850,000 distinct CDR3 sequences in the sample; about 20% occur only once, and about an eighth lies in the top ten. These same records also appear under a second study, on T cells expressing NK-cell markers.

Material: PBMCs. These receptors were collected from a woman aged 18-35 years in good health. The CDR3 runs from the conserved cysteine through the conserved F or W. The D gene is left open where the match is weak. Part of the rows lack a size; the others show once, few, many or a class for expanded clones.

>TRBV6-5|TRBD1|-|TRBJ1-6
TGTGCCAGCAGTTACCGACAGGGTAGCGGATCCTATAATTCACCCCTCCACTTT
CASSYRQGSGSYNSPLHF
>TRBV6-5|-|-|TRBJ1-1
TGTGCCAGCAGTTACGGCGGGCCTTTT
CASSYGGPF
>TRBV27|-|few|TRBJ2-2
TGTGCCAGCAGTTTGTACGGGAGAGGCGGGGAGCTGTTTTTT
CASSLYGRGGELFF
>TRBV29-1|-|-|TRBJ2-3
TGCAGTGGAAGGGGCAGGGCGACGCAGTATTTT
CSGRGRATQYF
>TRBV12-3/TRBV12-4|TRBD2|-|TRBJ2-7
TGTGCCAGCAGTTTTGGGGGGGAGCTCGAGCAGTACTTC
CASSFGGELEQYF
>TRBV7-3|-|few|TRBJ1-1
TGTGCCAGCAGCTTAGATCCTTACGCCATGAACACTGAAGCTTTCTTT
CASSLDPYAMNTEAFF
>TRBV7-9|TRBD1|-|TRBJ2-5
TGTGCCAGCAGCCATGAGAAACGGACAGGGGACCGAGGCCAGTACTTC
CASSHEKRTGDRGQYF
>TRBV21-1|-|-|TRBJ2-7
TGTGCCAGCACCCCAGCGGGTTCCTACGAGCAGTACTTC
CASTPAGSYEQYF
>TRBV10-3|TRBD2|-|TRBJ2-1
TGTGCCATCAGTGGACTAGCGGGGGGCCGGGAGCAGTTCTTC
CAISGLAGGREQFF
>TRBV12-3/TRBV12-4|-|-|TRBJ1-1
TGTGCCAGCAGGACCTCCGGGCCTGAAGCTTTCTTT
CASRTSGPEAFF
>TRBV5-6|TRBD2|-|TRBJ2-7
TGTGCCAGCAGCCTCAGCGGGACGAGCTCCTACGAGCAGTACTTC
CASSLSGTSSYEQYF
>TRBV6-1|TRBD1|-|TRBJ2-2
TGTGCCAGCAGACGGGACAGGGGCCTCTCCGGGGAGCTGTTTTTT
CASRRDRGLSGELFF
>TRBV7-2|TRBD2|-|TRBJ2-1
TGTGCCAGCAGCCATCCGGGACTACCAAGCAATGAGCAGTTCTTC
CASSHPGLPSNEQFF
>TRBV29-1|TRBD2|few|TRBJ2-5
TGCAGCGCGGGTCTAGCGGGACACAAAGAGACCCAGTACTTC
CSAGLAGHKETQYF
>TRBV20-1|-|few|TRBJ1-6
TGCAGTGCGCAGGGAGGAGGTAATTCACCCCTCCACTTT
CSAQGGGNSPLHF
>TRBV29-1|-|-|TRBJ2-3
TGCAGCGCCTGGAGGATCCCAGATACGCAGTATTTT
CSAWRIPDTQYF
>TRBV20-1|-|many|TRBJ2-7
TGCAGTGCTACACAGGGCTACGAGCAGTACTTC
CSATQGYEQYF
>TRBV5-1|-|many|TRBJ2-7
TGCGCCAGCAGCTTGCGACAGCGGCCGACGTATAGCCAGCCCTACGAGCAGTACTTC
CASSLRQRPTYSQPYEQYF
>TRBV29-1|-|-|TRBJ1-2
TGCAGCGCCAGCAGCGCAGGGACCCATGGCTACACCTTC
CSASSAGTHGYTF
>TRBV4-3|-|-|TRBJ2-3
TGCGCCAGCAGCCAATCCTCACGTGATACGCAGTATTTT
CASSQSSRDTQYF
>TRBV7-7|-|few|TRBJ2-1
TGTGCCAGCAGCTTAGCTCGCTCGGGGTATGAGCAGTTCTTC
CASSLARSGYEQFF
>TRBV7-9|TRBD2|few|TRBJ2-5
TGTGCCAGCAGCTTCGGGACTAGCGTACAAGAGACCCAGTACTTC
CASSFGTSVQETQYF
>TRBV7-3|TRBD2|many|TRBJ2-1
TGTGCCAGCAGCCCCAACAACGGGGGGGGCTATGAGCAGTTCTTC
CASSPNNGGGYEQFF
>TRBV6-1|TRBD2|-|TRBJ2-1
TGTGCCAGCCCAGCGGGAGGGGGTCTGTCCAATGAGCAGTTCTTC
CASPAGGGLSNEQFF
>TRBV20-1|-|few|TRBJ2-5
TGCAGTGCTTATGGGAGAGAGACCCAGTACTTC
CSAYGRETQYF
>TRBV15|-|-|TRBJ1-1
TGTGCCACCAGCAGGGACCTGAACACTGAAGCTTTCTTT
CATSRDLNTEAFF
>TRBV20-1|-|-|TRBJ2-4
TGCAGTGCTAGACGGCATACCGAAACGATTCAGTACTTC
CSARRHTETIQYF
>TRBV28|TRBD2|-|TRBJ2-7
TGTGCCAGCAGCCGGACTAGCGGAGGCTCCTTAACTCGACGCGAGCAGTACTTC
CASSRTSGGSLTRREQYF